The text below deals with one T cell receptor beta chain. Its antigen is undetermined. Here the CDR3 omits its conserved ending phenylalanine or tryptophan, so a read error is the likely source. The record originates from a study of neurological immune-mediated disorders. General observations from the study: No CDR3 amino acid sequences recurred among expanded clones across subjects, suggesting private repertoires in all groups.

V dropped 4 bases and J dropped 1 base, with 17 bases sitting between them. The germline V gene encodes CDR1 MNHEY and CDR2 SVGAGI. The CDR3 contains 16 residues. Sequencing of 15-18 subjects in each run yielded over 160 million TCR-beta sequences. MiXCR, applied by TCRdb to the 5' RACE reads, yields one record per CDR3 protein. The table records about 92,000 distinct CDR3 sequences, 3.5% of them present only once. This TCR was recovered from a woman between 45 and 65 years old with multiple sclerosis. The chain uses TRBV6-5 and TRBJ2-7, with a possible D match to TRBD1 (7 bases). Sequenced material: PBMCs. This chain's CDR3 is CASSSRQGGLSYEQYN. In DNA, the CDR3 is TGTGCCAGCAGTTCCCGACAGGGAGGTTTATCCTACGAGCAGTACAAC.